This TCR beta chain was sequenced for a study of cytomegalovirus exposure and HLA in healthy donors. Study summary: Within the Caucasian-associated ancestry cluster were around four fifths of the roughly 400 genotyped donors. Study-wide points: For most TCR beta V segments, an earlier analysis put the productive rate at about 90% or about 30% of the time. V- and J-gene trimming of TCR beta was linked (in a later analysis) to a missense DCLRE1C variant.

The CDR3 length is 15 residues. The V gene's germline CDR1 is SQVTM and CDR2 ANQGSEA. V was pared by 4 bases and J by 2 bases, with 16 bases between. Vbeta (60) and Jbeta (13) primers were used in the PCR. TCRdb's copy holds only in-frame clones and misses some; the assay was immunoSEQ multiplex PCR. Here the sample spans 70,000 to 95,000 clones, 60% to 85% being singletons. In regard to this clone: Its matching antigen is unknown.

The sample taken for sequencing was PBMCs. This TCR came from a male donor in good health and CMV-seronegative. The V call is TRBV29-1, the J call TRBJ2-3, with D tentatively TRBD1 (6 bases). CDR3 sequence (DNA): TGCAGCGTTGTTCCTACAGGGAGCGTCACAGATACGCAGTATTTT. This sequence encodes CSVVPTGSVTDTQYF.